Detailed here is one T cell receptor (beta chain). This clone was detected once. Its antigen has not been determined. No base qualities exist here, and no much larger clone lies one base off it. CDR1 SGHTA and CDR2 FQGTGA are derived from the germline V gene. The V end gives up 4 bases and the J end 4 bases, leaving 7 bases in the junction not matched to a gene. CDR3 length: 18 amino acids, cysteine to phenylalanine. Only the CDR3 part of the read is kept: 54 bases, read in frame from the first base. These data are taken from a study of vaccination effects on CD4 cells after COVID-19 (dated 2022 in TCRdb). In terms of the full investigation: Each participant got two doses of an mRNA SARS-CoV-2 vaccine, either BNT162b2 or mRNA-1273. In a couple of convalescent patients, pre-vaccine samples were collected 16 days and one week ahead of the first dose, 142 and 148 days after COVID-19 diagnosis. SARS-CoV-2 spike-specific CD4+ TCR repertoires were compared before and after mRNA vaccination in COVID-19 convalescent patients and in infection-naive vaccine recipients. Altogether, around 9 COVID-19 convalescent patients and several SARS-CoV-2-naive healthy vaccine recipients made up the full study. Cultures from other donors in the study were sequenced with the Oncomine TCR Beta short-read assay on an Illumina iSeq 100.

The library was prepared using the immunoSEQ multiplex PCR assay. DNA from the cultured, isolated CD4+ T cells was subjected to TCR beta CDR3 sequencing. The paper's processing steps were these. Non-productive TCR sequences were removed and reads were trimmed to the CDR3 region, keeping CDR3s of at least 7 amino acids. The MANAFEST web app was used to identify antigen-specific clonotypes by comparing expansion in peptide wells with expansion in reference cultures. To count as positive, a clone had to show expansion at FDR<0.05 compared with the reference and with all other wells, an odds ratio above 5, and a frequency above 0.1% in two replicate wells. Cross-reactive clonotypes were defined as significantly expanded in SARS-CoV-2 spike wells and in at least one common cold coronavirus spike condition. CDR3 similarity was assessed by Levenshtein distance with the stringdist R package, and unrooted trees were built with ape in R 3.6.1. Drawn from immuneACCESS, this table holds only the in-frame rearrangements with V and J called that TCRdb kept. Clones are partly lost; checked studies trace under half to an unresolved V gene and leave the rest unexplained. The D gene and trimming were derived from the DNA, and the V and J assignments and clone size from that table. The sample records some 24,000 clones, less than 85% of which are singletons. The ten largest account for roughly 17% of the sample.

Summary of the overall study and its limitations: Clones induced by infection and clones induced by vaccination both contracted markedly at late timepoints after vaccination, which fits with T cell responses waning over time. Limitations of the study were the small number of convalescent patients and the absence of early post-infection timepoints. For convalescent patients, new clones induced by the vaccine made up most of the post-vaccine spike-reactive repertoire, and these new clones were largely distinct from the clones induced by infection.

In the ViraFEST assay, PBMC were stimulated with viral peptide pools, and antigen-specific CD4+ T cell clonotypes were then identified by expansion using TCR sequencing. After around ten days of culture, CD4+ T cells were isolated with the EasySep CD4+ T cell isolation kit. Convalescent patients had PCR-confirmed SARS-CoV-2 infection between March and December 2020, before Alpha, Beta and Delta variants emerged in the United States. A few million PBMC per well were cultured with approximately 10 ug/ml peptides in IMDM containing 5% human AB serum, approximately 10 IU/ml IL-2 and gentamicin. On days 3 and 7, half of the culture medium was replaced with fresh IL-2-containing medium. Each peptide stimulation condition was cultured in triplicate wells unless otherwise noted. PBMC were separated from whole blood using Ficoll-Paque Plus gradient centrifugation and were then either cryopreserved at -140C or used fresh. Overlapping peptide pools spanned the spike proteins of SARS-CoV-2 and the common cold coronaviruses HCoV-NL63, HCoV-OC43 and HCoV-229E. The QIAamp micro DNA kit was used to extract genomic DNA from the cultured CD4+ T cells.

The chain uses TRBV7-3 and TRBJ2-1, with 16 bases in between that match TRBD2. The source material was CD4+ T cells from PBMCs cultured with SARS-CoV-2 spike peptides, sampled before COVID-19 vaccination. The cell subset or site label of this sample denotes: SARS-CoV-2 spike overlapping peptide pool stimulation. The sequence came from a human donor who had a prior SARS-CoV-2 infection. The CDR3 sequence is CASSSGTSGRAFYNEQFF. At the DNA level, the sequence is TGTGCCAGCAGCTCGGGGACTAGCGGGAGGGCCTTTTACAATGAGCAGTTCTTC.